The sequence of this T cell receptor beta chain was determined in a study of blood T cell repertoires in COVID-19. On the study more broadly: In each case, the material was cDNA or gDNA derived from T cells, B-cell-depleted T cells, or PBMCs.

Authors' data handling: How many nucleated cells were present was estimated from reference gene primer amplification. The data were produced by immunoSEQ multiplex PCR, yet TCRdb's version contains in-frame clones alone and is incomplete. The D gene and trimming were derived from the DNA, and the V and J assignments and clone size from that table. The sample carries approximately 150,000 clones, about 79% recorded once. The V end was cut by 1 base, the J end by 11 bases, with 11 bases between. This CDR3 contains 12 residues. Germline V lookup: CDR1 KGHSH, CDR2 LQKENI. Everyone who took part was about 18 to 90 years old, and they came from 24 US areas. Each recovered donor of Cohort 3 presented with two negative PCRs, clearance, or symptom resolution. This clone appeared many times.

The sample consisted of PBMCs or T cells enriched from blood (not recorded which). This TCR came from a man in his forties or fifties who had recovered from COVID-19. The rearrangement joins TRBV18 to TRBJ1-1, with D possibly being TRBD1 (5 bases). The chain's CDR3 is CASSPRQGIAFF. CDR3 bases: TGTGCCAGCTCACCACGTCAGGGTATCGCTTTCTTT.